This TCR beta chain derives from a study of blood T cell repertoires in COVID-19. Study summary: Samples came from the United States, Italy and Spain, spanning acute and convalescent COVID-19.

In the authors' methods: Nucleated cell number was recorded as an estimate derived from reference gene primer amplification. The repertoire was sequenced with immunoSEQ multiplex PCR; TCRdb's copy has only in-frame clones and lacks some. The V and J calls and clone size come from that table; D and trimming were worked out from the DNA. The data show under 350,000 clones, with over 75% seen just once and about an eighth held by the top ten. CDR3 length: 13 amino acids. V was shortened by 7 bases and J by 4 bases, with 11 bases between the two germline ends. The sample taken for sequencing was peripheral blood. The chain recombines TRBV12-3 or TRBV12-4 with TRBJ1-3; D may be TRBD1 (6 bases). The clonotype was recovered from a human donor in a cohort sampled during active COVID-19. The CDR3 DNA is TGTGCCAGCAACAGGGAAGTAGGAAACACCATATATTTT. Its translation: CASNREVGNTIYF.